The next 31 T cell receptor beta chains were all read from a single sample in a study of cytotoxic CD8 clonotypes in ibrutinib-treated CLL. Assay used: immunoSEQ multiplex PCR; TCRdb lists only in-frame clones, some missing. The table lists a few hundred thousand clones, 80% of them singletons, with 6.5% to 8.5% in the top ten. The sequencing here drew on PBMCs, taken before ibrutinib treatment. The receptors derive from a human donor with chronic lymphocytic leukemia.

This chain uses TRBV7-6 with TRBJ2-7; no firm D call. This CDR3 has 11 amino acids. V lost 3 bases and J 6 bases, leaving 6 bases between the germline ends. Germline lookup yields CDR1 SGHVS and CDR2 FNYEAQ. The CDR3 sequence is CASSFVGEQYF. Here the CDR3 DNA reads TGTGCCAGCAGCTTCGTTGGCGAGCAGTACTTC.

The J gene is TRBJ2-7, the V gene TRBV29-1; 8 bases are shared with TRBD2. V lost 4 bases, J lost 0 bases, and 5 bases stayed unmatched. Germline CDR1 is SQVTM and CDR2 is ANQGSEA. The CDR3 is 14 residues long. The CDR3 DNA sequence: TGCAGCGTTGGATGGCTAGCGGGCTCCTACGAGCAGTACTTC. Translating it yields CSVGWLAGSYEQYF.

This sequence joins TRBV20-1 and TRBJ2-1; D not certain. The CDR3 runs to 10 residues. Per the germline V gene, CDR1 is DFQATT and CDR2 is SNEGSKA (reference sequence). The chain's CDR3 is CRTPGREQFF. The CDR3 coding sequence is TGCAGGACCCCTGGGCGGGAGCAGTTCTTC.

The V gene is TRBV4-3, the J gene TRBJ2-3; TRBD1 agrees at 9 bases. The CDR3 loop spans 17 amino acids. CDR1 and CDR2 from the germline V gene are LGHNA and YSLEER. V trimming: 1 base; J trimming: 1 base; junction bases outside the gene matches: 6. CDR3 sequence: CASSQGYRGQGTDTQYF. In DNA, the CDR3 is TGCGCCAGCAGCCAAGGGTACAGGGGGCAGGGCACAGATACGCAGTATTTT.

This sequence joins TRBV7-2 and TRBJ2-7; tentatively, D is TRBD2 (6 bases). Trimming shortened V by 4 bases and J by 3 bases, and 16 bases separated the two germline ends. CDR3 length equals 15 residues. Germline V gene data show CDR1 as SGHTA and CDR2 as FQGNSA. The CDR3 spells CASSSDYWLFYEQYF. CDR3 DNA sequence: TGTGCCAGCAGCTCGGACTACTGGCTTTTCTACGAGCAGTACTTC. The full variable domain, with the rest looked up from reference TRBV7-2 and TRBJ2-7, is GAGVSQSPSNKVTEKGKDVELRCDPISGHTALYWYRQSLGQGLEFLIYFQGNSAPDKSGLPSDRFSAERTGGSVSTLTIQRTQQEDSAVYLCASSSDYWLFYEQYFGPGTRLTVT.

This chain links TRBV5-1 with TRBJ2-1; 16 bases agree with TRBD2. Germline assignment: CDR1 SGHRS and CDR2 YFSETQ. J gave up 0 bases and V 0 bases, and 6 bases lay outside the gene matches. This CDR3 comprises 20 residues. This CDR3 is CASSLVPGLAGGSSYNEQFF. The DNA for the CDR3 is TGCGCCAGCAGCTTGGTACCGGGACTAGCGGGAGGGAGCTCCTACAATGAGCAGTTCTTC.

This clone has a single count. The chain uses TRBV25-1 and TRBJ1-4; no firm D call. CDR1 MGHDK and CDR2 SYGVNS come from the germline V gene. The CDR3 runs 11 residues. Trimming stripped 9 bases from V and 4 bases from J, with 6 bases between. The DNA of the CDR3 is TGTGCCAGTAGGAATAATGAAAAACTGTTTTTT. Translating gives CASRNNEKLFF.

This chain joins TRBV12-5 and TRBJ1-2; 7 nucleotides match TRBD1. The germline gives CDR1 LGHNT, CDR2 FRNRAP. V was pared by 2 bases and J by 1 base, with 10 bases of the junction left unmatched. The CDR3 totals 17 residues. This chain's CDR3 is CASGLPLTGRVNYGYTF. The CDR3 DNA reads TGTGCTAGTGGTTTGCCCCTGACAGGGCGAGTTAACTATGGCTACACCTTC.

The sample holds a few counts of this clone. The gene calls are TRBV25-1 and TRBJ2-7, with TRBD2 matching over 7 bases. Germline values: CDR1 MGHDK, CDR2 SYGVNS. This CDR3 is 15 amino acids long. The V segment lost 7 bases and the J segment 3 bases; nucleotides outside the gene matches: 12. CDR3 in amino acids: CASTQGSSGNYEQYF. The CDR3 DNA sequence: TGTGCCAGCACCCAAGGGTCTAGCGGTAACTACGAGCAGTACTTC.

The J gene is TRBJ2-1, the V gene TRBV9; 9 bases are a match to TRBD2. The germline CDR1 and CDR2 sequences are SGDLS and YYNGEE. The CDR3 has 14 amino acids. J lost 7 bases, V lost 4 bases, and 6 bases had no gene match. DNA for the CDR3: TGTGCCAGCAGCTTCAGCGGGAGGCTTAATGAGCAGTTCTTC. It yields the protein CASSFSGRLNEQFF.

This sequence joins TRBV7-7 and TRBJ2-1, with D possibly being TRBD1 (6 bases). The germline CDR1 and CDR2 sequences are SSHAT and FNYEAQ (reference sequence). The CDR3 spans 15 residues. V was trimmed by 1 base and J by 7 bases, leaving 14 bases between them. CDR3 protein: CASSLEGGVWNEQFF. In nucleotides, the CDR3 is TGTGCCAGCAGCTTAGAAGGGGGAGTCTGGAATGAGCAGTTCTTC.

The V call is TRBV27, the J call TRBJ2-2; TRBD2 matches 7 bases. Trimming removed 0 bases from V and 1 base from J; junction bases left unmatched: 2. Looked up from germline, CDR1 is MNHEY and CDR2 is SMNVEV (reference sequence). This CDR3 has 16 residues. The DNA of the CDR3 is TGTGCCAGCAGTTTATCACCTAGCGGGAACACCGGGGAGCTGTTTTTT. Protein: CASSLSPSGNTGELFF.

J is TRBJ2-7 and V is TRBV10-2; a possible D gene is TRBD2 (5 bases). This CDR3 is 13 amino acids long. The germline V and J ends were trimmed by 10 bases and 0 bases, with 13 bases remaining between them. The germline gives CDR1 WSHSY, CDR2 SAAADI. CDR3 nucleotides: TGCGCCACCGAGAGCGGAACCTCCTACGAGCAGTACTTC. Its protein product is CATESGTSYEQYF.

CDR3 loop: CASSKGFITGDLEGYTF. Here the CDR3 DNA reads TGTGCCAGCAGCAAAGGATTTATTACAGGGGATCTCGAAGGCTACACCTTC. The V call is TRBV21-1, the J call TRBJ1-2; the table's TRBD1 call for D was not verified on the DNA. TRBV21-1 is recorded as a pseudogene. The CDR3 is made up of 17 amino acids.

The J gene is TRBJ1-2, the V gene TRBV29-1, with D perhaps matching TRBD1 (5 bases). The CDR3 extends over 13 amino acids. In germline, CDR1 is SQVTM, CDR2 ANQGSEA. Trimming cost V 3 bases and J 3 bases, with 11 bases left between them. The CDR3 DNA is TGCAGCGTTGATACAGGCGACTACTATGGCTACACCTTC. It specifies CSVDTGDYYGYTF.

The chain recombines TRBV4-1 with TRBJ1-2, with 7 bases lining up with TRBD1. This CDR3 has 18 amino acids. Germline V lookup: CDR1 MGHRA, CDR2 YSYEKL. The V segment lost 0 bases and the J segment 3 bases; nucleotides outside the gene matches: 13. CDR3 in amino acids: CASSQDLTGPTPDYGYTF. CDR3 DNA sequence: TGCGCCAGCAGCCAAGATTTGACAGGGCCCACTCCGGACTATGGCTACACCTTC.

The chain has TRBV7-9 and TRBJ1-5, with 7 bases identical to TRBD1. Germline trimming cut 4 bases from V and 4 bases from J; bases unmatched to any gene: 10. The germline V gene encodes CDR1 SEHNR and CDR2 FQNEAQ (reference sequence). The CDR3 is made up of 16 amino acids. The CDR3 protein is CASSSRGQWENQPQHF. CDR3 nucleotides: TGTGCCAGCAGCTCTCGGGGACAGTGGGAAAATCAGCCCCAGCATTTT. Full variable domain (rest looked up from reference TRBV7-9 and TRBJ1-5): DTGVSQNPRHKITKRGQNVTFRCDPISEHNRLYWYRQTLGQGPEFLTYFQNEAQLEKSRLLSDRFSAERPKGSFSTLEIQRTEQGDSAMYLCASSSRGQWENQPQHFGDGTRLSIL.

Only one count was recorded for this clone. J is TRBJ2-3 and V is TRBV9; 7 bases map to TRBD2. Germline CDR1 and CDR2: SGDLS and YYNGEE. V shed 0 bases, J shed 4 bases, and the junction held 5 bases outside the gene matches. The CDR3 extends over 15 amino acids. The CDR3 sequence is CASSVVGLGSDTQYF. The CDR3, as DNA: TGTGCCAGCAGCGTAGTTGGACTAGGTTCAGATACGCAGTATTTT.

This clone was seen once. This chain links TRBV7-8 with TRBJ2-7; D is possibly TRBD1 (5 bases). V shed 5 bases and J shed 0 bases, with 11 bases lying between them. Germline CDR1 is SGHVS and CDR2 is FQNEAQ. The CDR3 spans 14 residues. The CDR3 here is CASSLRVSSYEQYF. The CDR3 coding sequence is TGTGCCAGCAGCCTCAGGGTCTCCTCCTACGAGCAGTACTTC.

This chain uses TRBV7-9 with TRBJ2-7; D assignment may be TRBD1 or TRBD2 (5 bases each). The CDR3 covers 16 residues. CDR1 SEHNR and CDR2 FQNEAQ come from the germline V gene (reference sequence). V was clipped by 1 base and J by 4 bases, with 17 bases between them. The CDR3 bases are TGTGCCAGCAGCTTAGTGCTGGGACGTACTTATTACGAGCAGTACTTC. Translating it yields CASSLVLGRTYYEQYF.

Comment on this clone: Different DNA sequences within this sample yield the same CDR3. The chain combines TRBV2 with TRBJ2-7; 14 nucleotides line up with TRBD2. Germline values: CDR1 SNHLY, CDR2 FYNNEI. This CDR3 comprises 15 residues. Trimming removed 3 bases from V and 3 bases from J; junction bases left unmatched: 1. The CDR3 DNA is TGTGCCAGCAGTGAGGGGACTAGCGGGAGCTACGAGCAGTACTTC. Protein sequence: CASSEGTSGSYEQYF.

The chain uses TRBV19 and TRBJ2-7, with 8 bases matching TRBD2. The junction had 3 bases not matched to a gene; V was cut back by 3 bases and J by 2 bases. The CDR3 has 14 amino acids. Looked up from germline, CDR1 is LNHDA and CDR2 is SQIVND (reference sequence). The CDR3 DNA follows: TGTGCCAGTAGTATCTCTAGCGGGCCCTACGAGCAGTACTTC. Residues: CASSISSGPYEQYF.

This CDR3 reads CASSLLGIYSNQPQHF. The CDR3, as DNA: TGTGCCAGCAGTCTCCTGGGAATTTATAGCAATCAGCCCCAGCATTTT. The V call is TRBV6-6, the J call TRBJ1-5, with D unclear. The CDR3 loop spans 16 amino acids. CDR1 is MNHNY, CDR2 SVGAGI, per germline (reference sequence). V gave up 5 bases and J gave up 0 bases, with 14 bases separating them.

This sequence joins TRBV7-9 and TRBJ2-3, with TRBD1 matching over 9 bases. CDR1 is SEHNR and CDR2 is FQNEAQ in the germline V gene (reference sequence). There are 11 residues in the CDR3. The V segment lost 5 bases and the J segment 14 bases; nucleotides outside the gene matches: 5. In DNA form, the CDR3 reads TGTGCCAGCAGCCGGGACAGGGTGTGGTATTTT. Translating it yields CASSRDRVWYF.

Comment on this clone: Within the sample, other DNA sequences also encode this same CDR3. The chain employs TRBV11-2 and TRBJ1-3; unclear D gene. The CDR3 contains 12 residues. From germline, CDR1 is SGHAT and CDR2 FQNNGV. Trimming stripped 2 bases from V and 4 bases from J, with 3 bases between. This CDR3 reads CASSLTGNTIYF. The DNA of the CDR3 is TGTGCCAGCAGCTTAACCGGAAACACCATATATTTT.

A word on this clone: Distinct nucleotide sequences in the sample also encode this CDR3. The gene calls are TRBV7-2 and TRBJ1-1; D is ambiguous. The CDR3 covers 14 residues. Germline V gene lookup returns CDR1 SGHTA and CDR2 FQGNSA. V was pared by 0 bases and J by 1 base, with 6 bases between. The CDR3 DNA sequence: TGTGCCAGCAGCTTAGCGCGAGGGAACACTGAAGCTTTCTTT. It is translated as CASSLARGNTEAFF.

The chain recombines TRBV7-9 with TRBJ1-2, with D perhaps TRBD1 (5 bases). V was shortened by 4 bases and J by 8 bases, with 11 bases between the two germline ends. From germline, CDR1 is SEHNR and CDR2 FQNEAQ (reference sequence). The CDR3 is made up of 12 amino acids. The CDR3 coding sequence is TGTGCCAGCAGCTCGGGACTGTGGGGCTACACCTTC. Protein: CASSSGLWGYTF.

This chain connects TRBV5-6 to TRBJ1-4; no firm D call. The V gene's germline CDR1 is SGHDT and CDR2 YYEEEE. V was clipped by 4 bases and J by 0 bases, with 10 bases between them. The CDR3 runs to 15 residues. CDR3 loop: CASSPRSATNEKLFF. The CDR3, as DNA: TGTGCCAGCAGCCCCCGATCAGCAACTAATGAAAAACTGTTTTTT.

The chain couples TRBV29-1 to TRBJ1-2, with 9 nucleotides matching TRBD1. Trimming took 6 bases from V and 8 from J; bases not matched to a gene: 10. The germline V gene has CDR1 SQVTM and CDR2 ANQGSEA. The CDR3 sequence is 13 residues long. In DNA, the CDR3 is TGCAGCGTAGGAACGGGACAGGGAATAGGCTACACCTTC. It translates to CSVGTGQGIGYTF.

There are a few counts of this clone. CDR3 DNA: TGTGCCAGTAGTACTTTAGCGGGAAGGTTGGCCGGGGAGCTGTTTTTT. Its protein is CASSTLAGRLAGELFF. The chain uses TRBV19 and TRBJ2-2, with 8 bases that match TRBD2. Germline loops: CDR1 LNHDA, CDR2 SQIVND (reference sequence). Trimming at V came to 4 bases and at J to 6 bases, leaving 10 bases not matched to a gene. The CDR3 covers 16 residues.

The genes are TRBV18 and TRBJ1-5, with D perhaps TRBD1 (5 bases). V was trimmed by 5 bases and J by 6 bases, leaving 14 bases between them. This CDR3 is 14 amino acids long. Germline CDR1 is KGHSH and CDR2 is LQKENI. CDR3 amino acids: CASSSDTGGQPQHF. CDR3 bases: TGTGCCAGCTCATCGGACACGGGCGGTCAGCCCCAGCATTTT.